This T cell receptor beta chain was profiled in a study of STAT5B mutations in CD4+ large granular lymphocyte leukemia. Trimming cost V 3 bases and J 5 bases, with 5 bases left between them. There are 12 residues in the CDR3. Germline V gene lookup returns CDR1 KGHSH and CDR2 LQKENI. Method: immunoSEQ multiplex PCR; TCRdb's copy keeps in-frame clones and lacks some. This table has 30,000 to 40,000 clones, about nine tenths appearing once. Specimen: CD4+ T cells from blood buffy coats. The V call is TRBV18, the J call TRBJ1-5; D is undetermined. The clonotype originates from a human donor in good health. The CDR3 spells CASSPGDQPQHF. The CDR3 DNA sequence: TGTGCCAGCTCACCCGGAGATCAGCCCCAGCATTTT.